At least ten counts were recorded for the clone carrying this T cell receptor (beta chain). Its cognate antigen is unknown. The sample originates from a study of molecular identifiers for immune sequencing clone quantification. Overall study results and limits: Clones above 20 RNA copies contained over 99% of effector molecules but under 1% of naive ones.

V shed 1 base and J shed 0 bases, with 8 bases lying between them. CDR3 length: 14 amino acids. Germline V gene sequence: CDR1 GTSNPN, CDR2 SVGIG (reference sequence). TCRdb analysed the PCR reads with MiXCR anew, one entry per CDR3 protein. The table records just under 650,000 distinct CDR3 sequences, 15% to 20% of them present only once. Isolation of naive CD8 T cells was achieved by sorting on a CD8+CD4-CCR7+CD45RA+ phenotype. The sample taken for sequencing was naive CD8+ T cells from blood, with Jurkat cell RNA spiked in. Subset in this sample: FACS-sorted CD8+CD4-CCR7+CD45RA+ naive T cells. The chain uses TRBV30 and TRBJ2-3; TRBD2 is a possible D gene (5 bases). The receptor's source is a human donor in good health. Some libraries in this study had Jurkat cell RNA spiked in. The CDR3 loop is CAWSGGMSTDTQYF. CDR3 coding DNA: TGTGCCTGGAGTGGAGGGATGAGCACAGATACGCAGTATTTT.